This TCR beta chain was obtained from a study of blood T cells in healthy people across ages. Overall study findings and caveats: Donor CMV infection status was unknown, possibly confounding age-related changes in expanded clonotypes. Older individuals had lower TCR beta diversity per million T cells (the decline was roughly linear).

V lost 10 bases and J lost 0; bases outside the gene matches: 5. The CDR3 extends over 14 amino acids. The germline CDR1 and CDR2 sequences are SEHNR and FQNEAQ (reference sequence). Points on this clonotype: Its cognate antigen is unknown.

Alongside a J-beta primer mix, a sample-barcoded 5' primer served in a second PCR lasting about 7 to 11 cycles. TCRdb independently ran MiXCR on the 5' RACE reads; one entry per CDR3 protein. The sample carries over a million distinct CDR3 sequences, 42% recorded once. Sequencing used blood. The chain links TRBV7-9 to TRBJ2-3, with 9 nucleotides matching TRBD2. The clonotype comes from a woman aged 18-29 years in good health. This CDR3 is CATKRGASTDTQYF. The CDR3 region has the DNA TGTGCCACTAAGCGGGGGGCGAGCACAGATACGCAGTATTTT. Variable domain in full (rest from reference TRBV7-9 and TRBJ2-3): DTGVSQNPRHKITKRGQNVTFRCDPISEHNRLYWYRQTLGQGPEFLTYFQNEAQLEKSRLLSDRFSAERPKGSFSTLEIQRTEQGDSAMYLCATKRGASTDTQYFGPGTRLTVL.